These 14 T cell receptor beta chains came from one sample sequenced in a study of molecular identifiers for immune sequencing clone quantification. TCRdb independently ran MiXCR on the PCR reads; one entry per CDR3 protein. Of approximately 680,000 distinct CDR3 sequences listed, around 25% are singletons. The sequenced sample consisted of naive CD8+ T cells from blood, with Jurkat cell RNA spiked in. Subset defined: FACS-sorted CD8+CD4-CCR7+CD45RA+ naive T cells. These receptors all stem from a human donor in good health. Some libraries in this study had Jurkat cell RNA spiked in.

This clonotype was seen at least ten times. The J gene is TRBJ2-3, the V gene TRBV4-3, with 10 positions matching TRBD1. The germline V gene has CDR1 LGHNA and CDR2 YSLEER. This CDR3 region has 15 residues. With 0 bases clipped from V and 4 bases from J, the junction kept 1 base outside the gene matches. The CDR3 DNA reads TGCGCCAGCAGCCAAGATGACAGGGGGCCAGATACGCAGTATTTT. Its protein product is CASSQDDRGPDTQYF.

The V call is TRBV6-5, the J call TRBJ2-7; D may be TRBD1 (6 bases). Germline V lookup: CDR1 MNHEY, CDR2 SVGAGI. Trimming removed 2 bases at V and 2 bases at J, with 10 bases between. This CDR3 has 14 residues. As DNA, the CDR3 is TGTGCCAGCAGTTACGCAGGGGATCCCTACGAGCAGTACTTC. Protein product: CASSYAGDPYEQYF.

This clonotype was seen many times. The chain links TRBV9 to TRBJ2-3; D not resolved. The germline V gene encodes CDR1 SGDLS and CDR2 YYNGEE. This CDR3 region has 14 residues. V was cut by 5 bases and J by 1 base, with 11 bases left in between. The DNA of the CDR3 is TGTGCCAGCAGAGGAACCTACGGCACAGATACGCAGTATTTT. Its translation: CASRGTYGTDTQYF.

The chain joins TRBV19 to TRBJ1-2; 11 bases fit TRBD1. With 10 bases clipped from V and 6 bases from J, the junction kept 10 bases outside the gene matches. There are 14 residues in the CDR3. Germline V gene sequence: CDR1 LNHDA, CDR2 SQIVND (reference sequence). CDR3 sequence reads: CATSGTGGMNGYTF. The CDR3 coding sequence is TGTGCCACTAGCGGGACAGGGGGTATGAATGGCTACACCTTC.

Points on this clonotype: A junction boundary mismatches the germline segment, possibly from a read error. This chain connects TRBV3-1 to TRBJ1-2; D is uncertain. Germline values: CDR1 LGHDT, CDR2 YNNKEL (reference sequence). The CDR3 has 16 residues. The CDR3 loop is CTSSDKNDGRRYGYTF. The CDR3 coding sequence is TGTACCAGCAGCGATAAGAACGACGGACGGCGCTATGGCTACACCTTC.

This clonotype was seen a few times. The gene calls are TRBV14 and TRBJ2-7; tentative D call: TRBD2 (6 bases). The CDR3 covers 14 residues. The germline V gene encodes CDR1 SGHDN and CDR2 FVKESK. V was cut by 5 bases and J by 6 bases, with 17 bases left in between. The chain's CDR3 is CASSTLTSFREQYF. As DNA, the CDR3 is TGTGCCAGCAGCACCTTGACTAGTTTTCGCGAGCAGTACTTC.

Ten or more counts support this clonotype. CDR3 protein: CASRRTGSPYEQYF. The CDR3, as DNA: TGTGCCAGCAGAAGGACTGGTAGTCCCTACGAGCAGTACTTC. The V and J genes are TRBV6-5 and TRBJ2-7, with D possibly being TRBD2 (5 bases). Germline V lookup: CDR1 MNHEY, CDR2 SVGAGI. CDR3 size: 14 residues. V lost 6 bases to trimming and J lost 2 bases, with 14 bases between them.

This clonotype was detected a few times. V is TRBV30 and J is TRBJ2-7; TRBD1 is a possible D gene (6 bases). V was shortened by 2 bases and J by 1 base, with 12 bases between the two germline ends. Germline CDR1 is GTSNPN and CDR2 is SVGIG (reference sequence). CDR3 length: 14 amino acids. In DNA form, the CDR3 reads TGTGCCTGGAGTTTCGGCAGGGGATCCTACGAGCAGTACTTC. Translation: CAWSFGRGSYEQYF.

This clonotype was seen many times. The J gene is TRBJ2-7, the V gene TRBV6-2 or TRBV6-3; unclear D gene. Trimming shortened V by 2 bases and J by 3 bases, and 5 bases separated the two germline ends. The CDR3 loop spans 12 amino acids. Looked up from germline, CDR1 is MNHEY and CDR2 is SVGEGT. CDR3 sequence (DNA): TGTGCCAGCAGTTACGACGTCTACGAGCAGTACTTC. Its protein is CASSYDVYEQYF.

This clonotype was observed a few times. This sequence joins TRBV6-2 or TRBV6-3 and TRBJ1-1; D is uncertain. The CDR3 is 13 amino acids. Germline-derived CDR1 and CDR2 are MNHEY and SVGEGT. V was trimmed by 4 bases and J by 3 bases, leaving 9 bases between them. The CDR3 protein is CASSSQMDTEAFF. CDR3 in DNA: TGTGCCAGCAGTTCCCAGATGGACACTGAAGCTTTCTTT.

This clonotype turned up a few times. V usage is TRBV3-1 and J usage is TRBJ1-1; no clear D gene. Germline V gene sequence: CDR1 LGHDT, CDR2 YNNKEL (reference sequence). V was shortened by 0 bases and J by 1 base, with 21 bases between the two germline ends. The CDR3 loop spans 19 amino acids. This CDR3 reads CASSQDPLVWDHTNTEAFF. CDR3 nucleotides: TGTGCCAGCAGCCAAGACCCCTTAGTGTGGGATCATACGAACACTGAAGCTTTCTTT.

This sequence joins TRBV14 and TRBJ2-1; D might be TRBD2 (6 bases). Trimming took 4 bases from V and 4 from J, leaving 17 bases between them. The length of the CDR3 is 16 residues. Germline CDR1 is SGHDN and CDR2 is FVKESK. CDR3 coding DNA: TGTGCCAGCAGCCGAACGGGCGGGAAGTTTTACAATGAGCAGTTCTTC. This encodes CASSRTGGKFYNEQFF.

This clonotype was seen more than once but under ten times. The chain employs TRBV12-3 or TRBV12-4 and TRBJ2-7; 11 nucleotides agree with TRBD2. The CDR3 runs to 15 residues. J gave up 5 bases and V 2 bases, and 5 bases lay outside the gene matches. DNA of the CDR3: TGTGCCAGCAGTTTAAGTAGCGGGGGGGTCAACGAGCAGTACTTC. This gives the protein CASSLSSGGVNEQYF.

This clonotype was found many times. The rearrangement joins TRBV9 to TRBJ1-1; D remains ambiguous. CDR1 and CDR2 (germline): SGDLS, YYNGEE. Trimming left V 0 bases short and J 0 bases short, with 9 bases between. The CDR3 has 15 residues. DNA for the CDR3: TGTGCCAGCAGCGTAGTGTCACCGCTGAACACTGAAGCTTTCTTT. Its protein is CASSVVSPLNTEAFF. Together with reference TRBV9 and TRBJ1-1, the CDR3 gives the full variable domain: DSGVTQTPKHLITATGQRVTLRCSPRSGDLSVYWYQQSLDQGLQFLIQYYNGEERAKGNILERFSAQQFPDLHSELNLSSLELGDSALYFCASSVVSPLNTEAFFGQGTRLTVV.